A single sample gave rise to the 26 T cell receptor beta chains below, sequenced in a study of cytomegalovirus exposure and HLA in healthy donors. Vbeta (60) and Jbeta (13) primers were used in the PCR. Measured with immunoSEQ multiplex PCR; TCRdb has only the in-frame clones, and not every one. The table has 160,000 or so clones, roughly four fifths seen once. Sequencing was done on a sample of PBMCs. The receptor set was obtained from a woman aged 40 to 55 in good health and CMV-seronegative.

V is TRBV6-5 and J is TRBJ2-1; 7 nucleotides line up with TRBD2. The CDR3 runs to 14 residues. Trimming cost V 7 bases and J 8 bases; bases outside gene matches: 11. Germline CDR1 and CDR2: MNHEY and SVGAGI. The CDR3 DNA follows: TGTGCCAGCACCCGGGACTACCGTTACTATGAGCAGTTCTTC. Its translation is CASTRDYRYYEQFF.

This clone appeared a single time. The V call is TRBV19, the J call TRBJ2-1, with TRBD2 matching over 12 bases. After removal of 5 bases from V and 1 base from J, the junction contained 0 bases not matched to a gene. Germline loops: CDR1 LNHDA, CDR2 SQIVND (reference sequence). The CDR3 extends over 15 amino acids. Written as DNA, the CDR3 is TGTGCCAGTAGTCTAGCGGGAGGGTCCTACAATGAGCAGTTCTTC. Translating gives CASSLAGGSYNEQFF.

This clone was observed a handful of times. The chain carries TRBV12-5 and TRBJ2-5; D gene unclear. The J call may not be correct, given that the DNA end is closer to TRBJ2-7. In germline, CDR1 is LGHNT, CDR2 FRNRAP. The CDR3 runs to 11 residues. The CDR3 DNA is TGTGCTAGTGGCAACTACTACGAGCAGTACTTC. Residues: CASGNYYEQYF.

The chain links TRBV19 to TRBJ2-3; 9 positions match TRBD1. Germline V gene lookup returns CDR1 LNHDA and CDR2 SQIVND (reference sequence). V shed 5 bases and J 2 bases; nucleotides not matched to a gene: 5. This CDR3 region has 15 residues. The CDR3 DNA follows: TGTGCCAGTAGTCCCAGGGACAGGGTCACAGATACGCAGTATTTT. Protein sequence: CASSPRDRVTDTQYF.

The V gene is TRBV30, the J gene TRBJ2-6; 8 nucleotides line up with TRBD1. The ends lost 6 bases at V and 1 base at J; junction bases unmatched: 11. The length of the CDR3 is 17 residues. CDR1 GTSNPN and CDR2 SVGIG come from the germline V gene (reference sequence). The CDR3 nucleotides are TGTGCCTGCGGTAGGGGGACAGGTTTTTCTGGGGCCAACGTCCTGACTTTC. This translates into CACGRGTGFSGANVLTF.

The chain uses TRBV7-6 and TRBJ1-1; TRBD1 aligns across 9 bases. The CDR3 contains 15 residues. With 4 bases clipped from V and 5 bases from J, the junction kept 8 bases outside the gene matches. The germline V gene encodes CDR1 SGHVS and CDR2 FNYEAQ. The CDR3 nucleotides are TGTGCCAGCAGCTCCGTACCGGGACAGGGAACTGAAGCTTTCTTT. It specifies CASSSVPGQGTEAFF.

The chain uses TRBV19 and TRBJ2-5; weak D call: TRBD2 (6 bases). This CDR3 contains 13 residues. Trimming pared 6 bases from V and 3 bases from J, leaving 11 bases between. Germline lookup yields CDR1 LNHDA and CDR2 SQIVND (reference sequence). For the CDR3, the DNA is TGTGCCAGTAGCCCGACGGGGGAAGAGACCCAGTACTTC. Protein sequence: CASSPTGEETQYF.

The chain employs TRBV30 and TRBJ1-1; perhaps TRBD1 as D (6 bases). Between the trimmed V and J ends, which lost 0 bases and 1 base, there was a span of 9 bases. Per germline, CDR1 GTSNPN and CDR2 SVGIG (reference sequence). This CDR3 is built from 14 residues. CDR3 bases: TGTGCCTGGAGTGTCCTGGGGGCGAACACTGAAGCTTTCTTT. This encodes CAWSVLGANTEAFF.

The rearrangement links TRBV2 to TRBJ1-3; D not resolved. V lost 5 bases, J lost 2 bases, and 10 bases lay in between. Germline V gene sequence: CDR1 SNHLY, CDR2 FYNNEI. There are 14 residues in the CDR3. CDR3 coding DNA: TGTGCCAGCAGTTCTCAACAAACTGGAAACACCATATATTTT. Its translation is CASSSQQTGNTIYF.

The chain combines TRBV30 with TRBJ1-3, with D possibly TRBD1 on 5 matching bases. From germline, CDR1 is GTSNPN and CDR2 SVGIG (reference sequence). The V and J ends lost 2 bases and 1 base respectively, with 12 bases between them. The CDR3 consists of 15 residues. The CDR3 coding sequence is TGTGCCTGGAGTCCCCAGGGTATTTCTGGAAACACCATATATTTT. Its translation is CAWSPQGISGNTIYF.

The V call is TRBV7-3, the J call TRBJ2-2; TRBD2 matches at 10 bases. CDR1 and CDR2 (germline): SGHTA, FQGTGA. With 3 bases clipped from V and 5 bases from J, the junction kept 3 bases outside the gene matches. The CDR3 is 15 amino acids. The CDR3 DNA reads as TGTGCCAGCAGCTTCCAGACTAGCGGGACCGGGGAGCTGTTTTTT. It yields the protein CASSFQTSGTGELFF. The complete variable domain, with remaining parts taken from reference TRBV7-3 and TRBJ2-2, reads GAGVSQTPSNKVTEKGKYVELRCDPISGHTALYWYRQSLGQGPEFLIYFQGTGAADDSGLPNDRFFAVRPEGSVSTLKIQRTERGDSAVYLCASSFQTSGTGELFFGEGSRLTVL.

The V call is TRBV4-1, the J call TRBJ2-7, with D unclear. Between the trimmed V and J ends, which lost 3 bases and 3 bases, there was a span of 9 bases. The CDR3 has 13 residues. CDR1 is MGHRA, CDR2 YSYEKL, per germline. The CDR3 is CASSQTSLYEQYF. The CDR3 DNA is TGCGCCAGCAGCCAGACATCACTCTACGAGCAGTACTTC.

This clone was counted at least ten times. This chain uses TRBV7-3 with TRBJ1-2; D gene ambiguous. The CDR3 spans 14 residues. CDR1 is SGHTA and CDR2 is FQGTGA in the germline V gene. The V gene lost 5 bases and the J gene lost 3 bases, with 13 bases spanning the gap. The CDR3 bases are TGTGCCAGCAGCACCGGTCCGACTCACTATGGCTACACCTTC. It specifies CASSTGPTHYGYTF.

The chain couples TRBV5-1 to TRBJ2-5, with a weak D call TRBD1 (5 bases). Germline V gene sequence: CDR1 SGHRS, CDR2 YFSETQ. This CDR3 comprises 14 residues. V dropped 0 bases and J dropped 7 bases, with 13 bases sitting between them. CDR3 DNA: TGCGCCAGCAGCTTGGACAGGACGGATGGGACCCAGTACTTC. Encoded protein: CASSLDRTDGTQYF.

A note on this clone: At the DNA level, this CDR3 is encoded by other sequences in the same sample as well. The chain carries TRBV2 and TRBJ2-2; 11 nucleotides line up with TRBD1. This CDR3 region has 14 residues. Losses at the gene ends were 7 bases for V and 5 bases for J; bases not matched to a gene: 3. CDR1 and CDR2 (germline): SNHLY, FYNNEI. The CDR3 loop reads CASTGTGGTGELFF. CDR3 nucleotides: TGTGCCAGCACCGGGACAGGGGGAACCGGGGAGCTGTTTTTT.

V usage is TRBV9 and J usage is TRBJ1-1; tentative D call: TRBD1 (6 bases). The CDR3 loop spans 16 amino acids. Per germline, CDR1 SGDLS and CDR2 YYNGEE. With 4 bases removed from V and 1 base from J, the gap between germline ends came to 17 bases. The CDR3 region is CASSHPRGGANTEAFF. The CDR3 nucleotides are TGTGCCAGCAGCCACCCACGGGGGGGGGCGAACACTGAAGCTTTCTTT.

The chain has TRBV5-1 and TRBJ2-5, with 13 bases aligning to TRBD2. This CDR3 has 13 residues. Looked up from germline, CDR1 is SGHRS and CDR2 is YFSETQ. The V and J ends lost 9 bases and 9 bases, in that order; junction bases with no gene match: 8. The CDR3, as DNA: TGCGCCACCACCGGACTAGCGGGAGTGTCCCAGTACTTC. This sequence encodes CATTGLAGVSQYF.

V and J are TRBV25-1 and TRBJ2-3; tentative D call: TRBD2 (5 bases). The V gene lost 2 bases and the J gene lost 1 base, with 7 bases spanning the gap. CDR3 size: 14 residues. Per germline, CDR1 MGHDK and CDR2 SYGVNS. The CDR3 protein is CASSELGGTDTQYF. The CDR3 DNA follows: TGTGCCAGCAGTGAACTCGGGGGCACAGATACGCAGTATTTT.

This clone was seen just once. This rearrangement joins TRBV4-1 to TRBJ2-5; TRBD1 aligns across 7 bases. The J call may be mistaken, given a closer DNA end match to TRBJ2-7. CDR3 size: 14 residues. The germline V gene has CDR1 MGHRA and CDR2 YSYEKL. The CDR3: CASSRDSPVGEQYF. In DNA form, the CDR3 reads TGCGCCAGCAGCAGGGACAGTCCTGTAGGCGAGCAGTACTTC.

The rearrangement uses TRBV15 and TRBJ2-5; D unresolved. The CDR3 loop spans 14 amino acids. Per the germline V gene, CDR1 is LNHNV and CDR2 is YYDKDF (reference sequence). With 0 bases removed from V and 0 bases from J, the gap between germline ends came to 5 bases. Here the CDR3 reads CATSRELNQETQYF. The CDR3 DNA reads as TGTGCCACCAGCAGAGAACTAAACCAAGAGACCCAGTACTTC. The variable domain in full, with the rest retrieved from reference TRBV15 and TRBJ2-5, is DAMVIQNPRYQVTQFGKPVTLSCSQTLNHNVMYWYQQKSSQAPKLLFHYYDKDFNNEADTPDNFQSRRPNTSFCFLDIRSPGLGDTAMYLCATSRELNQETQYFGPGTRLLVL.

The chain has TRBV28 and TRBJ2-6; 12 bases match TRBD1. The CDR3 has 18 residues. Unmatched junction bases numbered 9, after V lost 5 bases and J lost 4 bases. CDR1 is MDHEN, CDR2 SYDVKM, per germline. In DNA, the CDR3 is TGTGCCAGCAGTATACCGGGACAGGGGGCTCCCGGGGCCAACGTCCTGACTTTC. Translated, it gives CASSIPGQGAPGANVLTF.

The CDR3 reads CASSPEAIGAFF. DNA for the CDR3: TGTGCCAGCAGCCCCGAGGCTATTGGGGCTTTCTTT. This rearrangement joins TRBV28 to TRBJ1-1; D is ambiguous. The V end lost 6 bases, the J end lost 11 bases, and 16 bases lay between the germline ends. The length of the CDR3 is 12 residues. The V gene's germline CDR1 is MDHEN and CDR2 SYDVKM.

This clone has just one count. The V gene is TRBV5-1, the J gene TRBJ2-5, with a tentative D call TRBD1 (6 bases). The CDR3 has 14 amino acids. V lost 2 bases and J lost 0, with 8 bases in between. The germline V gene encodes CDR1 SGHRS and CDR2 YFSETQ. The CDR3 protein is CASSLGQHQETQYF. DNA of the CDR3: TGCGCCAGCAGCTTAGGACAGCACCAAGAGACCCAGTACTTC.

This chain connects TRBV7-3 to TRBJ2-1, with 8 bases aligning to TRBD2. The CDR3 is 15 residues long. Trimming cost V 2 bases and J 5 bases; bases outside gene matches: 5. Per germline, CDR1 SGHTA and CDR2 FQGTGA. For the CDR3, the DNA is TGTGCCAGCAGCTTAGCGGGAGGAAAGCACAATGAGCAGTTCTTC. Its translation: CASSLAGGKHNEQFF.

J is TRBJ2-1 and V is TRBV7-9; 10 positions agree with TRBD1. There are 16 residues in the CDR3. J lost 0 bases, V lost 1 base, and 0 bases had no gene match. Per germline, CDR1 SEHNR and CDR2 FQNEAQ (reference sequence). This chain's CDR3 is CASSLGTGGSYNEQFF. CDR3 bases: TGTGCCAGCAGCTTAGGGACAGGGGGCTCCTACAATGAGCAGTTCTTC.

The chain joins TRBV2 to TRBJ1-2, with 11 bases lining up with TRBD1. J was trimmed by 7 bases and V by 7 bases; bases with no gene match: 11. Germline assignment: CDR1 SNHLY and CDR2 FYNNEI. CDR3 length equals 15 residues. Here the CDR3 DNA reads TGTGCCAGCACCGAGGACAGGGGGCGATCGGGTGGCTACACCTTC. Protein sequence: CASTEDRGRSGGYTF.